The table lists the clone carrying this T cell receptor beta chain with many counts. TCRdb re-called the reads with MiXCR, one entry per CDR3 protein. In the table there are some 220,000 distinct CDR3 sequences, less than 35% of which are singletons. The data are from a study of kidney transplant recipient with SARS-CoV-2 infection. This CDR3 comprises 17 residues. The germline V gene encodes CDR1 SGHAT and CDR2 FQNNGV. V lost 3 bases and J lost 4, with 21 bases in between. This receptor was identified in a male patient aged 25-45 years who had COVID-19 and was a kidney transplant recipient. Some T cells may have come from the graft donor. This chain connects TRBV11-2 to TRBJ1-2; D is unresolved. This specimen consisted of a blood sample, obtained at baseline and on roughly day 110 from a kidney transplant recipient. In nucleotides, the CDR3 is TGTGCCAGCAGCTTGCTAGGAACAAGCAGAAAGACCTATGGCTACACCTTC. Protein: CASSLLGTSRKTYGYTF.